This T cell receptor (beta chain) was documented in a study of cytomegalovirus exposure and HLA in healthy donors. Of note for this clone: Its antigen is still unknown.

Study-level points and caveats: Generally TCR sequences proved uncommon, though certain public TCRs appeared in numerous donors. Earlier analysis found most TCR beta V segments productive about 90% or about 30% of the time. According to the study, around 180 TCR beta chains were cytomegalovirus-associated.

The primer mix had 60 Vbeta and 13 Jbeta primers. Sequenced by immunoSEQ multiplex PCR; TCRdb stores in-frame clones only, minus some. The data hold 100,000 to 150,000 clones, with roughly 84% observed a single time. The receptor's source is a man in his forties or fifties in good health and CMV-seronegative. The sequenced sample was PBMCs.

CDR3 DNA: TGTGCCAGCAGCTTAGCACAGGGCTCGGGGAATGAGCAGTTCTTC. This gives the protein CASSLAQGSGNEQFF. The chain combines TRBV7-9 with TRBJ2-1; D possibly corresponds to TRBD1 (6 bases). Per the germline V gene, CDR1 is SEHNR and CDR2 is FQNEAQ (reference sequence). The CDR3 extends over 15 amino acids. The V gene lost 0 bases and the J gene lost 7 bases, with 13 bases spanning the gap.